A single sample gave rise to the 26 T cell receptor beta chains below, sequenced in a study of T-cell memory formation after mild COVID-19. TCRdb passed the 5' RACE reads through MiXCR, listing each CDR3 protein once. The sample holds roughly 200,000 distinct CDR3 sequences, 20% to 25% seen once. The specimen was PBMCs or a T cell subset sorted from them (not recorded which). The source of these receptors is an adult woman who had mild COVID-19 (a few samples of this study predate the infection). Cell type and time point are not known.

This clonotype was counted only a few times. This sequence joins TRBV7-9 and TRBJ2-7; the match to TRBD1 covers 8 bases. After removal of 1 base from V and 2 bases from J, the junction contained 7 bases not matched to a gene. This CDR3 spans 16 amino acids. From germline, CDR1 is SEHNR and CDR2 FQNEAQ (reference sequence). Written as DNA, the CDR3 is TGTGCCAGCAGCTTAGAAGGCAGGGGACAGGCCTACGAGCAGTACTTC. Protein: CASSLEGRGQAYEQYF.

This clonotype was counted between two and nine times. The V gene is TRBV19, the J gene TRBJ2-7; D possibly uses TRBD1 or TRBD2 (5 bases each). The CDR3 runs 14 residues. The germline V gene has CDR1 LNHDA and CDR2 SQIVND (reference sequence). The V end lost 5 bases, the J end lost 3 bases, and 14 bases lay between the germline ends. CDR3 amino acids: CASSWGSRRYEQYF. The CDR3 bases are TGTGCCAGTAGTTGGGGGTCCAGGCGCTACGAGCAGTACTTC.

This rearrangement joins TRBV24-1 to TRBJ1-5; TRBD1 is a possible D gene (5 bases). This CDR3 has 15 amino acids. Between the trimmed V and J ends, which lost 3 bases and 1 base, there was a span of 9 bases. Germline V gives CDR1 KGHDR, CDR2 SFDVKD. The DNA of the CDR3 is TGTGCCACCAGTGATCAGCGACAGAGCAATCAGCCCCAGCATTTT. As protein: CATSDQRQSNQPQHF.

This clonotype has only a few counts. The chain joins TRBV5-1 to TRBJ2-7; 9 positions agree with TRBD1. Germline V gene sequence: CDR1 SGHRS, CDR2 YFSETQ. The CDR3 length is 15 residues. V was clipped by 0 bases and J by 5 bases; unmatched bases: 6. This chain's CDR3 is CASSLADRGSDEQYF. The CDR3 DNA follows: TGCGCCAGCAGCTTGGCCGACAGGGGGTCGGACGAGCAGTACTTC.

The chain combines TRBV25-1 with TRBJ2-2; 13 nucleotides agree with TRBD2. The CDR3 has 17 amino acids. CDR1 and CDR2 (germline): MGHDK, SYGVNS. Germline trimming cut 6 bases from V and 1 base from J; bases unmatched to any gene: 5. This chain's CDR3 is CASSWTSGSRNTGELFF. DNA of the CDR3: TGTGCCAGCAGCTGGACTAGCGGGAGTAGGAACACCGGGGAGCTGTTTTTT.

This clonotype was seen a few times. The chain carries TRBV3-1 and TRBJ2-3; D unclear. The CDR3 contains 17 residues. The ends were cut back, 4 bases at V and 6 bases at J, with 23 bases in the middle. Germline CDR1 LGHDT, CDR2 YNNKEL (reference sequence). The CDR3 is CASSPLSTRLRQDTQYF. Here the CDR3 DNA reads TGTGCCAGCAGCCCGCTGTCCACTCGTCTCCGGCAGGATACGCAGTATTTT.

This clonotype has only a few counts. The chain is built from TRBV20-1 and TRBJ1-2; 7 positions agree with TRBD1. Germline V gives CDR1 DFQATT, CDR2 SNEGSKA (reference sequence). This CDR3 has 13 residues. V lost 6 bases and J lost 4; bases outside the gene matches: 8. The CDR3 reads CSARGELGYGYTF. CDR3 nucleotide sequence: TGCAGTGCCAGGGGGGAGTTGGGCTATGGCTACACCTTC.

This clonotype came up a few times. Just one base apart from a much larger clone, this may be a read error. This rearrangement joins TRBV6-5 to TRBJ1-1; TRBD1 agrees at 8 bases. V shed 6 bases and J 1 base; nucleotides not matched to a gene: 4. The CDR3 loop spans 14 amino acids. CDR1 MNHEY and CDR2 SVGAGI come from the germline V gene. In DNA, the CDR3 is TGTGCCAGCAGCCACGGGACAGGGAACACTGAAGCTTTCTTT. This codes for CASSHGTGNTEAFF.

This clonotype was seen more than once but under ten times. The chain joins TRBV5-6 to TRBJ2-7; possibly TRBD1 for D (6 bases). Germline CDR1 and CDR2: SGHDT and YYEEEE. V shed 1 base and J shed 3 bases, with 11 bases lying between them. The CDR3 covers 14 residues. CDR3 loop: CASSLLRGGYEQYF. The DNA of the CDR3 is TGTGCCAGCAGCTTGTTGCGAGGGGGCTACGAGCAGTACTTC. Using reference TRBV5-6 and TRBJ2-7 for the parts outside the CDR3, the full variable domain is DAGVTQSPTHLIKTRGQQVTLRCSPKSGHDTVSWYQQALGQGPQFIFQYYEEEERQRGNFPDRFSGHQFPNYSSELNVNALLLGDSALYLCASSLLRGGYEQYFGPGTRLTVT.

This clonotype has only a few counts. V gene TRBV30 combines with J gene TRBJ2-7; D not certain. Trimming removed 1 base from V and 5 bases from J, with 3 bases in between. The CDR3 has 10 amino acids. Germline V gene sequence: CDR1 GTSNPN, CDR2 SVGIG (reference sequence). The chain's CDR3 is CAWSDNEQYF. In nucleotides, the CDR3 is TGTGCCTGGAGTGATAACGAGCAGTACTTC. Variable domain in full (rest from reference TRBV30 and TRBJ2-7): SQTIHQWPATLVQPVGSPLSLECTVEGTSNPNLYWYRQAAGRGLQLLFYSVGIGQISSEVPQNLSASRPQDRQFILSSKKLLLSDSGFYLCAWSDNEQYFGPGTRLTVT.

The chain employs TRBV5-6 and TRBJ2-1, with 14 bases matching TRBD2. This CDR3 has 15 amino acids. Unmatched junction bases numbered 7, after V lost 4 bases and J lost 10 bases. Germline CDR1 and CDR2: SGHDT and YYEEEE. The CDR3 loop is CASSLTSGRAREQFF. DNA for the CDR3: TGTGCCAGCAGCCTGACTAGCGGGAGGGCCCGGGAGCAGTTCTTC.

This clonotype has a count of ten or more. The V and J genes are TRBV7-2 and TRBJ2-5, with a possible D match to TRBD1 (6 bases). V lost 5 bases, J lost 1 base, and 8 bases lay in between. The CDR3 runs 13 residues. The germline CDR1 and CDR2 sequences are SGHTA and FQGNSA. The chain's CDR3 is CASSRTAQETQYF. In DNA form, the CDR3 reads TGTGCCAGCAGCCGGACAGCCCAAGAGACCCAGTACTTC.

The chain links TRBV2 to TRBJ2-1, with 7 bases aligning to TRBD2. The CDR3 is 14 residues long. With 4 bases clipped from V and 5 bases from J, the junction kept 5 bases outside the gene matches. Germline lookup yields CDR1 SNHLY and CDR2 FYNNEI. The CDR3 DNA sequence: TGTGCCAGCAGTGCCGGGACTAACGACAATGAGCAGTTCTTC. As protein: CASSAGTNDNEQFF.

This clonotype occurred a few times. The rearrangement links TRBV6-5 to TRBJ2-5, with D tentatively TRBD1 (6 bases). The germline V gene has CDR1 MNHEY and CDR2 SVGAGI. The CDR3 is made up of 15 amino acids. V lost 5 bases, J lost 5 bases, and 18 bases lay in between. The CDR3 DNA follows: TGTGCCAGCAGTGAAGGACAGCTGTCGTATGAGACCCAGTACTTC. Protein product: CASSEGQLSYETQYF.

The V and J genes are TRBV3-1 and TRBJ2-7; possible D gene TRBD2, 6 bases. Germline CDR1 is LGHDT and CDR2 is YNNKEL (reference sequence). The CDR3 contains 15 residues. The ends were cut back, 3 bases at V and 2 bases at J, with 14 bases in the middle. In nucleotides, the CDR3 is TGTGCCAGCAGCCATCCGGGACTTGCGCCCTACGAGCAGTACTTC. Protein: CASSHPGLAPYEQYF.

This clonotype was seen a handful of times. The chain recombines TRBV12-3 or TRBV12-4 with TRBJ1-2, with TRBD1 as a possible D gene (6 bases). The length of the CDR3 is 14 residues. Between the trimmed V and J ends, which lost 5 bases and 8 bases, there was a span of 18 bases. In DNA, the CDR3 is TGTGCCAGCAGTCTCGCAACGGGGGCGTCGGGCTACACCTTC. Protein sequence: CASSLATGASGYTF.

V is TRBV12-3 or TRBV12-4 and J is TRBJ1-2; unclear D gene. Trimming took 5 bases from V and 6 from J, leaving 10 bases between them. This CDR3 contains 12 residues. CDR3 nucleotides: TGTGCCAGCAGTCCCTTCGCAAATGGCTACACCTTC. This encodes CASSPFANGYTF.

The chain has TRBV2 and TRBJ1-2; a possible D gene is TRBD1 (6 bases). Germline lookup yields CDR1 SNHLY and CDR2 FYNNEI. The CDR3 covers 12 residues. The V and J ends lost 10 bases and 1 base respectively, with 10 bases between them. CDR3 sequence: CATRTVNYGYTF. The CDR3 DNA reads as TGTGCCACCCGGACAGTTAACTATGGCTACACCTTC.

The V gene is TRBV4-1, the J gene TRBJ1-2; 8 nucleotides agree with TRBD1. V was pared by 1 base and J by 2 bases, with 9 bases of the junction left unmatched. Looked up from germline, CDR1 is MGHRA and CDR2 is YSYEKL. The CDR3 is 17 amino acids. CDR3 in DNA: TGCGCCAGCAGCCAAGTCCAGGGGGCTTCCCTAAACTATGGCTACACCTTC. Protein sequence: CASSQVQGASLNYGYTF.

The chain is built from TRBV12-3 or TRBV12-4 and TRBJ2-6; D is unresolved. The CDR3 is made up of 16 amino acids. Trimming took 7 bases from V and 2 from J, leaving 15 bases between them. In DNA, the CDR3 is TGTGCCAGCACCCACTCGGTACCCGCTGGGGCCAACGTCCTGACTTTC. Amino acids: CASTHSVPAGANVLTF.

The gene calls are TRBV7-9 and TRBJ2-2, with D hard to call. Germline CDR1 is SEHNR and CDR2 is FQNEAQ (reference sequence). V lost 0 bases, J lost 6 bases, and 2 bases lay in between. The CDR3 covers 12 residues. The CDR3 DNA sequence: TGTGCCAGCAGCTTAGCCCCCGGGGAGCTGTTTTTT. Translation gives CASSLAPGELFF.

The chain links TRBV12-3 or TRBV12-4 to TRBJ1-5; D gene ambiguous. This CDR3 is 17 amino acids long. V was clipped by 3 bases and J by 0 bases, with 15 bases between them. Here the CDR3 DNA reads TGTGCCAGCAGTTTCCGGACGGCCGGTTATAGCAATCAGCCCCAGCATTTT. Encoded protein: CASSFRTAGYSNQPQHF.

The chain uses TRBV5-6 and TRBJ1-2; TRBD1 is a possible D gene (5 bases). The CDR3 has 16 residues. Germline V gene data show CDR1 as SGHDT and CDR2 as YYEEEE. V was shortened by 0 bases and J by 3 bases, with 15 bases between the two germline ends. In DNA form, the CDR3 reads TGTGCCAGCAGCTTGGAGGCAGCTTGGGGCCACTATGGCTACACCTTC. Residues: CASSLEAAWGHYGYTF.

This clonotype has only a few counts. This chain joins TRBV15 and TRBJ2-7; TRBD1 matches 9 bases. Germline trimming cut 6 bases from V and 1 base from J; bases unmatched to any gene: 7. Germline CDR1 and CDR2: LNHNV and YYDKDF (reference sequence). CDR3 length equals 15 residues. The CDR3 spells CATSLGQGISYEQYF. DNA of the CDR3: TGTGCCACCAGTTTGGGACAGGGAATTTCCTACGAGCAGTACTTC.

The rearrangement links TRBV9 to TRBJ2-1, with 7 bases that match TRBD1. The CDR3 extends over 15 amino acids. Per the germline V gene, CDR1 is SGDLS and CDR2 is YYNGEE. The junction had 8 bases not matched to a gene; V was cut back by 3 bases and J by 5 bases. The CDR3 DNA reads TGTGCCAGCAGCGGAAACAGGGGAACCCACAATGAGCAGTTCTTC. Protein product: CASSGNRGTHNEQFF.

This clonotype was found a few times. The chain recombines TRBV11-3 with TRBJ2-3; 11 bases line up with TRBD2. Germline V gene sequence: CDR1 SGHNT, CDR2 YENEEA. CDR3 length: 16 amino acids. Trimming took 5 bases from V and 2 from J; bases not matched to a gene: 6. The CDR3 DNA reads as TGTGCCAGCAGCGTGGGACTAGCGGACCTCACAGATACGCAGTATTTT. Translated: CASSVGLADLTDTQYF.